The rows below give T cell receptor beta chains drawn from one sample of a study of identical twins. Each CDR3 protein is one row after TCRdb ran MiXCR on the 5' RACE reads. The table lists about 100,000 distinct CDR3 sequences, 4.5% to 6.5% of them singletons. Sequences were obtained from memory T cells sorted from blood. These receptors came from a woman in her fifties or sixties in good health. The CDR3 runs from the conserved cysteine through the conserved F or W. D genes are given only for firm matches. Where a row states a size, it is once, few, many or the class of an expanded clone; other rows omit it.

clone_size,v_call,j_call,d_call,cdr3_aa,cdr3_nt
many,TRBV3-1,TRBJ2-3,TRBD2,CASSRSSGEADTQYF,TGTGCCAGCAGCCGATCTAGCGGAGAGGCAGATACGCAGTATTTT
many,TRBV12-3/TRBV12-4,TRBJ2-2,-,CASSSRRGNTGELFF,TGTGCCAGCAGTTCCCGCAGGGGGAACACCGGGGAGCTGTTTTTT
many,TRBV28,TRBJ2-4,-,CASSSPGPRTKNIQYF,TGTGCCAGCAGTTCCCCCGGGCCGCGGACCAAAAACATTCAGTACTTC
many,TRBV5-1,TRBJ2-7,TRBD2,CASRQAGENEQYF,TGCGCCAGCAGACAAGCGGGAGAAAACGAGCAGTACTTC
many,TRBV2,TRBJ2-5,-,CASNDARTLTIGETQYF,TGTGCCAGCAATGACGCCCGAACCCTTACCATAGGAGAGACCCAGTACTTC
many,TRBV19,TRBJ1-2,-,CASSTYKRRKDYGYTF,TGTGCCAGTAGTACCTACAAGAGAAGGAAAGACTATGGCTACACCTTC
many,TRBV28,TRBJ2-5,TRBD1,CASEGTGSETQYF,TGTGCCAGCGAAGGGACAGGCTCAGAGACCCAGTACTTC
medium-sized,TRBV5-1,TRBJ2-1,TRBD1,CASSRTGENYNEQFF,TGCGCCAGCAGCAGGACAGGGGAGAACTACAATGAGCAGTTCTTC
many,TRBV18,TRBJ2-5,-,CASSPVSGRETQYF,TGTGCCAGCTCACCAGTCTCAGGGCGAGAGACCCAGTACTTC
few,TRBV30,TRBJ2-5,-,CAWTVGETQYF,TGTGCCTGGACCGTGGGCGAGACCCAGTACTTC
many,TRBV20-1,TRBJ1-5,TRBD1,CSASAPDRVNQPQHF,TGCAGTGCTAGTGCCCCAGACAGGGTCAATCAGCCCCAGCATTTT
many,TRBV19,TRBJ1-1,TRBD1,CASSKRQGSTEAFF,TGTGCCAGTAGTAAAAGACAGGGAAGCACTGAAGCTTTCTTT
many,TRBV5-1,TRBJ2-3,-,CASSFGATTDTQYF,TGCGCCAGCAGCTTTGGGGCTACTACAGATACGCAGTATTTT
many,TRBV30,TRBJ2-7,-,CAWSVGTRGWEQYF,TGTGCCTGGAGCGTCGGGACCAGGGGTTGGGAGCAGTACTTC
-,TRBV4-2,TRBJ2-5,TRBD2,CASSQDRLAGGPVGETQYF,TGTGCCAGCAGCCAAGATCGGCTAGCGGGAGGGCCGGTGGGGGAGACCCAGTACTTC
-,TRBV7-9,TRBJ2-2,TRBD2,CASSFPRLAGGTGELFF,TGTGCCAGCAGCTTCCCCAGACTAGCGGGAGGGACCGGGGAGCTGTTTTTT
many,TRBV7-3,TRBJ2-2,TRBD2,CASSLAGGNTGELFF,TGTGCCAGCAGCCTAGCGGGAGGGAACACCGGGGAGCTGTTTTTT
many,TRBV5-6,TRBJ1-4,TRBD1,CASSTRQGGIEKLFF,TGTGCCAGCAGCACTCGACAGGGTGGGATTGAAAAACTGTTTTTT
few,TRBV15,TRBJ2-5,-,CATSRAGRKQETQYF,TGTGCCACCAGCAGAGCGGGCAGAAAACAAGAGACCCAGTACTTC
-,TRBV19,TRBJ1-5,-,CASSMEGVWQPQHF,TGTGCCAGTAGTATGGAGGGGGTTTGGCAGCCCCAGCATTTT
many,TRBV11-3,TRBJ2-1,-,CASSLDVTDYNEQFF,TGTGCCAGCAGCTTAGATGTGACGGACTACAATGAGCAGTTCTTC
many,TRBV19,TRBJ2-1,-,CASRDTFSGSSYNEQFF,TGTGCCAGTAGGGACACCTTCTCCGGGAGCTCCTACAATGAGCAGTTCTTC
many,TRBV10-1,TRBJ2-5,-,CASGREPGETQYF,TGCGCCAGCGGCCGGGAGCCGGGGGAGACCCAGTACTTC
many,TRBV12-3/TRBV12-4,TRBJ1-1,-,CASSFAQRPEAFF,TGTGCCAGCAGTTTTGCGCAGCGACCTGAAGCTTTCTTT
few,TRBV9,TRBJ2-3,-,CASSVALGNTDTQYF,TGTGCCAGCAGCGTAGCTTTGGGGAACACAGATACGCAGTATTTT
many,TRBV5-1,TRBJ2-2,-,CASSLYAGELFF,TGCGCCAGCTCCCTATATGCCGGGGAGCTGTTTTTT
many,TRBV29-1,TRBJ2-7,-,CSAWGRVSYEQYF,TGCAGCGCATGGGGCAGGGTCTCCTACGAGCAGTACTTC
few,TRBV19,TRBJ2-1,TRBD1,CASISRGPSSYNEQFF,TGTGCCAGCATTTCCAGGGGGCCGAGCTCCTACAATGAGCAGTTCTTC
many,TRBV24-1,TRBJ2-5,-,CATGRTGQETQYF,TGTGCCACCGGCAGGACGGGGCAAGAGACCCAGTACTTC
many,TRBV19,TRBJ1-1,TRBD1,CASSPLTGTNTEAFF,TGTGCCAGTAGCCCTCTGACAGGGACGAACACTGAAGCTTTCTTT
many,TRBV28,TRBJ2-2,TRBD1,CASSFGQGAGELFF,TGTGCCAGCAGTTTCGGACAGGGGGCCGGGGAGCTGTTTTTT
medium-sized,TRBV5-6,TRBJ2-2,TRBD1,CASSSLGQGSGELFF,TGTGCCAGCAGCTCCCTAGGACAGGGGTCCGGGGAGCTGTTTTTT
many,TRBV7-9,TRBJ2-6,-,CASSLIRGPNVLTF,TGTGCCAGCAGCTTAATCCGGGGGCCCAACGTCCTGACTTTC
few,TRBV5-1,TRBJ2-1,-,CASGTLLRGEQFF,TGCGCCAGCGGGACCCTCCTGCGGGGTGAGCAGTTCTTC
few,TRBV10-2,TRBJ1-6,-,CASSEAGVRDSPLHF,TGCGCCAGCAGTGAGGCAGGCGTCAGGGATTCACCCCTCCACTTT
many,TRBV11-2,TRBJ2-3,TRBD2,CASSKQERERTDTQYF,TGTGCCAGCAGTAAACAGGAGCGGGAGAGAACAGATACGCAGTATTTT
many,TRBV20-1,TRBJ2-1,-,CSGAGSYNEQFF,TGCAGTGGGGCAGGGTCCTACAATGAGCAGTTCTTC
many,TRBV7-9,TRBJ2-1,TRBD2,CASTRGGLAAYNEQFF,TGTGCCAGCACTCGAGGCGGCCTAGCGGCCTACAATGAGCAGTTCTTC
few,TRBV2,TRBJ2-1,TRBD1,CASSEEIIPGQGVDVYEQFF,TGTGCCAGCAGTGAAGAAATAATTCCGGGACAGGGAGTGGATGTCTATGAGCAGTTCTTC
-,TRBV4-1,TRBJ2-5,TRBD2,CASSQDRLAGVGGTQYF,TGCGCCAGCAGCCAAGATCGACTAGCGGGAGTCGGGGGGACCCAGTACTTC
many,TRBV30,TRBJ1-1,-,CAWSVLGDTEAFF,TGTGCCTGGAGTGTACTAGGGGACACTGAAGCTTTCTTT
many,TRBV7-8,TRBJ1-2,TRBD1,CASSTRTGGGHGYTF,TGTGCCAGCAGCACCCGGACAGGGGGCGGTCATGGCTACACCTTC
many,TRBV7-9,TRBJ2-1,-,CASSLERRQVEQFF,TGTGCCAGCAGCTTAGAACGGCGTCAAGTTGAGCAGTTCTTC
many,TRBV7-9,TRBJ1-5,-,CASSLASALGADQPQHF,TGTGCCAGCAGCTTAGCTAGTGCATTAGGGGCGGATCAGCCCCAGCATTTT
many,TRBV9,TRBJ2-3,-,CASSVGWRGGTDTQYF,TGTGCCAGCAGCGTAGGTTGGAGGGGTGGCACAGATACGCAGTATTTT
many,TRBV29-1,TRBJ1-1,-,CSDTGTRVGAFF,TGCAGCGATACAGGGACGCGGGTGGGAGCTTTCTTT
-,TRBV6-1,TRBJ2-6,TRBD1,CASRRTGGSGANVLTF,TGTGCCAGCAGACGGACAGGGGGCTCTGGGGCCAACGTCCTGACTTTC
many,TRBV24-1,TRBJ1-5,-,CATSTANQPQHF,TGTGCCACCAGTACGGCGAATCAGCCCCAGCATTTT
many,TRBV11-2,TRBJ1-6,-,CATQDSYSDSPLHF,TGTGCCACACAAGATAGCTATTCAGATTCACCCCTCCACTTT
many,TRBV29-1,TRBJ2-5,TRBD2,CSATTSGSGETQYF,TGCAGCGCTACGACTAGCGGGAGTGGCGAGACCCAGTACTTC
many,TRBV25-1,TRBJ2-7,TRBD2,CASSEYRGTSRDEQYF,TGTGCCAGCAGTGAATATAGGGGGACTAGCCGCGACGAGCAGTACTTC
many,TRBV12-3/TRBV12-4,TRBJ1-3,-,CASSFSGNTIYF,TGTGCCAGCAGTTTTTCCGGAAACACCATATATTTT
many,TRBV5-1,TRBJ2-3,-,CASSPGTFTDTQYF,TGCGCCAGCAGCCCGGGGACGTTCACAGATACGCAGTATTTT
many,TRBV12-3/TRBV12-4,TRBJ2-5,TRBD2,CASQTGGGLQYF,TGTGCCAGCCAAACCGGGGGGGGCCTTCAGTACTTC
many,TRBV27,TRBJ1-1,-,CASSPPVGTEAFF,TGTGCCAGCAGTCCTCCAGTGGGGACTGAAGCTTTCTTT
few,TRBV4-1,TRBJ1-1,TRBD1,CASSQNPGGLGDTEAFF,TGCGCCAGCAGCCAAAACCCAGGGGGGCTGGGTGACACTGAAGCTTTCTTT
-,TRBV12-3/TRBV12-4,TRBJ2-1,-,CASSLSLARHNEQFF,TGTGCCAGCAGTTTAAGTCTAGCGAGGCACAATGAGCAGTTCTTC
few,TRBV7-8,TRBJ2-2,-,CASITLQGLQPNTGELFF,TGTGCCAGCATCACCCTGCAGGGACTCCAACCGAACACCGGGGAGCTGTTTTTT